These T cell receptor beta chains were read from a single sample in a study of cytomegalovirus exposure and HLA in healthy donors. Sequenced by immunoSEQ multiplex PCR; TCRdb stores in-frame clones only, minus some. Of approximately 150,000 clones detected, about 72% appear once; the ten largest clones hold approximately 2%. The sequencing input was PBMCs. The origin of the receptors is a man aged 35-49 years in good health and CMV-seronegative. CDR3s include the opening cysteine and the closing phenylalanine or tryptophan. Fields, in order: D gene, clone size, V gene, J gene, CDR3 protein, CDR3 DNA. The D gene is left open where the match is weak. The listing skips clone size in some rows; elsewhere it reads once, few, many or a size class.

D: TRBD2
size: once
V: TRBV7-9
J: TRBJ2-6
CDR3: CASSLGEGSGANVLTF
DNA: TGTGCCAGCAGCTTGGGGGAGGGATCCGGGGCCAACGTCCTGACTTTC

D: NA
size: NA
V: TRBV11-3
J: TRBJ1-2
CDR3: CASSKGGSAGYTF
DNA: TGTGCCAGCAGCAAAGGAGGAAGCGCGGGCTACACCTTC

D: NA
size: NA
V: TRBV30
J: TRBJ2-5
CDR3: CAWSELSGLAPETQYF
DNA: TGTGCCTGGAGTGAACTTTCGGGGCTAGCGCCGGAGACCCAGTACTTC

D: NA
size: NA
V: TRBV4-1
J: TRBJ2-3
CDR3: CASSQGNGPVYTQYF
DNA: TGCGCCAGCAGCCAAGGTAATGGGCCGGTGTATACGCAGTATTTT

D: NA
size: NA
V: TRBV7-9
J: TRBJ1-1
CDR3: CASSLNLEEAFF
DNA: TGTGCCAGCAGTTTAAACTTGGAGGAAGCTTTCTTT

D: NA
size: few
V: TRBV19
J: TRBJ1-5
CDR3: CASSISIGYRTINQPQHF
DNA: TGTGCCAGTAGTATTAGCATTGGTTACAGGACGATCAATCAGCCCCAGCATTTT

D: TRBD1
size: NA
V: TRBV4-2
J: TRBJ2-6
CDR3: CASSQDPTGGFGANVLTF
DNA: TGTGCCAGCAGCCAAGATCCGACAGGGGGCTTTGGGGCCAACGTCCTGACTTTC

D: TRBD1
size: NA
V: TRBV6-5
J: TRBJ2-5
CDR3: CASSYQNTGVQETQYF
DNA: TGTGCCAGCAGTTACCAAAATACAGGGGTTCAAGAGACCCAGTACTTC

D: NA
size: once
V: TRBV7-2
J: TRBJ2-2
CDR3: CASSSFPRELFF
DNA: TGTGCCAGCAGTAGTTTCCCTAGGGAGCTGTTTTTT

D: NA
size: NA
V: TRBV6-1
J: TRBJ1-1
CDR3: CASSERFRGTEAFF
DNA: TGTGCCAGCAGTGAACGATTTCGGGGCACTGAAGCTTTCTTT

D: TRBD2
size: NA
V: TRBV6-6
J: TRBJ2-1
CDR3: CASQTSGRVDEQFF
DNA: TGTGCCAGCCAGACTAGCGGGAGGGTAGATGAGCAGTTCTTC

D: NA
size: NA
V: TRBV29-1
J: TRBJ1-2
CDR3: CSVEDQGSGGGYTF
DNA: TGCAGCGTTGAAGATCAAGGGTCCGGGGGTGGCTACACCTTC

D: NA
size: NA
V: TRBV19
J: TRBJ1-1
CDR3: CASSMIYFRAEAFF
DNA: TGTGCCAGTAGTATGATCTACTTCCGAGCTGAAGCTTTCTTT

D: NA
size: few
V: TRBV7-2
J: TRBJ1-2
CDR3: CASSIARLSNYGYTF
DNA: TGTGCCAGCAGCATAGCTCGACTCTCGAACTATGGCTACACCTTC

D: TRBD1
size: NA
V: TRBV6-6
J: TRBJ1-1
CDR3: CAISTGSVTEAFF
DNA: TGTGCCATTTCGACAGGGAGTGTCACTGAAGCTTTCTTT

D: NA
size: NA
V: TRBV4-1
J: TRBJ2-2
CDR3: CASSQVKGGGFGELFF
DNA: TGCGCCAGCAGCCAAGTGAAGGGGGGGGGCTTCGGGGAGCTGTTTTTT

D: NA
size: NA
V: TRBV6-5
J: TRBJ1-4
CDR3: CASSYSLREKLFF
DNA: TGTGCCAGCAGTTACTCCCTGAGGGAAAAACTGTTTTTT

D: TRBD1
size: NA
V: TRBV6-6
J: TRBJ2-7
CDR3: CASSNGQGREQYF
DNA: TGTGCCAGCAGTAATGGACAGGGGCGGGAGCAGTACTTC

D: NA
size: few
V: TRBV19
J: TRBJ1-5
CDR3: CASGRDRNQPQHF
DNA: TGTGCCAGTGGGAGGGATCGCAATCAGCCCCAGCATTTT

D: TRBD2
size: NA
V: TRBV7-7
J: TRBJ2-7
CDR3: CASSPRTSGSSYEQYF
DNA: TGTGCCAGCAGCCCCCGGACTAGCGGGAGCTCCTACGAGCAGTACTTC

D: TRBD1
size: NA
V: TRBV25-1
J: TRBJ2-3
CDR3: CASSAQDRVATDTQYF
DNA: TGTGCCAGCAGCGCCCAGGACAGGGTGGCCACAGATACGCAGTATTTT

D: TRBD1
size: NA
V: TRBV19
J: TRBJ1-5
CDR3: CAIAGTGNQPQHF
DNA: TGTGCCATTGCCGGGACAGGCAATCAGCCCCAGCATTTT

D: TRBD1
size: NA
V: TRBV4-3
J: TRBJ1-4
CDR3: CASSLYRGGGKLFF
DNA: TGCGCCAGCAGCTTATACAGGGGAGGAGGGAAACTGTTTTTT

D: NA
size: NA
V: TRBV28
J: TRBJ1-5
CDR3: CACGRFRNQPQHF
DNA: TGTGCCTGTGGCAGGTTTCGGAATCAGCCCCAGCATTTT

D: NA
size: NA
V: TRBV5-1
J: TRBJ1-2
CDR3: CASSLSGDGYTF
DNA: TGCGCCAGCAGCTTGTCGGGGGACGGCTACACCTTC

D: TRBD2
size: NA
V: TRBV27
J: TRBJ2-7
CDR3: CASSPSGRFSYEQYF
DNA: TGTGCCAGCAGTCCCAGCGGGAGGTTCTCCTACGAGCAGTACTTC

D: NA
size: NA
V: TRBV5-4
J: TRBJ2-1
CDR3: CASRGAQPPNEQFF
DNA: TGTGCCAGCAGGGGAGCCCAACCCCCAAATGAGCAGTTCTTC

D: NA
size: NA
V: TRBV19
J: TRBJ1-3
CDR3: CASSGQTGNTIYF
DNA: TGTGCCAGCAGCGGACAGACGGGAAACACCATATATTTT

D: TRBD1
size: NA
V: TRBV5-1
J: TRBJ2-1
CDR3: CASSLWDRGVYNEQFF
DNA: TGCGCCAGCAGCTTGTGGGACAGGGGGGTCTACAATGAGCAGTTCTTC

D: TRBD2
size: NA
V: TRBV6-1
J: TRBJ2-7
CDR3: CATGAGGYEQYF
DNA: TGTGCCACGGGAGCGGGAGGGTACGAGCAGTACTTC

D: TRBD1
size: NA
V: TRBV5-6
J: TRBJ2-1
CDR3: CASSSDDRDRVHNEQFF
DNA: TGTGCCAGCAGCTCGGACGACAGGGATAGGGTTCACAATGAGCAGTTCTTC

D: TRBD1
size: once
V: TRBV7-8
J: TRBJ1-1
CDR3: CASSRGDRRGTEAFF
DNA: TGTGCCAGCAGCAGAGGGGACAGAAGAGGGACTGAAGCTTTCTTT

D: NA
size: NA
V: TRBV4-1
J: TRBJ1-2
CDR3: CASSLRPGEEYYGYTF
DNA: TGCGCCAGCAGCCTTCGGCCGGGGGAAGAATACTATGGCTACACCTTC

D: TRBD1
size: NA
V: TRBV7-8
J: TRBJ2-1
CDR3: CASSPPGTGYNEQFF
DNA: TGTGCCAGCAGCCCACCCGGGACAGGGTACAATGAGCAGTTCTTC

D: TRBD1
size: once
V: TRBV13
J: TRBJ1-1
CDR3: CASSFGQGWNTEAFF
DNA: TGTGCCAGCAGCTTTGGACAGGGATGGAACACTGAAGCTTTCTTT

D: NA
size: NA
V: TRBV5-1
J: TRBJ2-5
CDR3: CASSLAIAVETQYF
DNA: TGCGCCAGCAGCTTGGCCATAGCGGTAGAGACCCAGTACTTC

D: TRBD2
size: NA
V: TRBV28
J: TRBJ2-1
CDR3: CASSPGLAGVNRNEQFF
DNA: TGTGCCAGCAGTCCTGGACTAGCGGGAGTTAATCGCAATGAGCAGTTCTTC

D: NA
size: NA
V: TRBV2
J: TRBJ2-2
CDR3: CASRRVRANTGELFF
DNA: TGTGCCAGCAGAAGGGTGCGGGCCAACACCGGGGAGCTGTTTTTT

D: TRBD1
size: NA
V: TRBV27
J: TRBJ1-5
CDR3: CASSLGGTGDQPQHF
DNA: TGTGCCAGCAGCCTGGGGGGGACAGGGGATCAGCCCCAGCATTTT

D: TRBD1
size: NA
V: TRBV27
J: TRBJ1-5
CDR3: CASSSLRGPQDLHSNQPQHF
DNA: TGTGCCAGCAGTTCACTCAGGGGGCCCCAGGATTTACATAGCAATCAGCCCCAGCATTTT

D: TRBD1
size: NA
V: TRBV6-5
J: TRBJ2-7
CDR3: CASRRTGAEEQYF
DNA: TGTGCCAGCAGGCGGACAGGGGCCGAGGAGCAGTACTTC

D: TRBD2
size: NA
V: TRBV7-9
J: TRBJ2-1
CDR3: CASRRLAGEYNEQFF
DNA: TGTGCCAGCAGGCGACTAGCGGGAGAATACAATGAGCAGTTCTTC

D: TRBD1
size: NA
V: TRBV5-1
J: TRBJ1-2
CDR3: CASSPTGGAYYGYTF
DNA: TGCGCCAGCAGCCCGACAGGGGGCGCTTACTATGGCTACACCTTC

D: NA
size: NA
V: TRBV7-8
J: TRBJ2-5
CDR3: CASSLAGSQETQYF
DNA: TGTGCCAGCAGCTTAGCGGGCAGTCAAGAGACCCAGTACTTC

D: NA
size: NA
V: TRBV30
J: TRBJ1-1
CDR3: CAWNKNTEAFF
DNA: TGTGCCTGGAATAAGAACACTGAAGCTTTCTTT

D: TRBD1
size: NA
V: TRBV5-1
J: TRBJ1-1
CDR3: CASSLRQGGTNTEAFF
DNA: TGCGCCAGCAGCTTGCGACAGGGGGGTACGAACACTGAAGCTTTCTTT

D: NA
size: NA
V: TRBV5-1
J: TRBJ2-7
CDR3: CASSPLRDSYEQYF
DNA: TGCGCCAGCAGCCCGCTCAGGGACTCCTACGAGCAGTACTTC

D: NA
size: NA
V: TRBV5-4
J: TRBJ2-2
CDR3: CASRHVRTENTGELFF
DNA: TGTGCCAGCAGGCACGTCCGGACAGAGAACACCGGGGAGCTGTTTTTT

D: TRBD1
size: NA
V: TRBV5-4
J: TRBJ1-6
CDR3: CASSLGQGYNSPLHF
DNA: TGTGCCAGCAGCTTGGGACAGGGCTATAATTCACCCCTCCACTTT

D: NA
size: once
V: TRBV5-1
J: TRBJ2-1
CDR3: CASSLGAWLDEQFF
DNA: TGCGCCAGCAGCTTGGGGGCGTGGCTGGATGAGCAGTTCTTC

D: NA
size: NA
V: TRBV9
J: TRBJ1-1
CDR3: CASSVTGSDTEAFF
DNA: TGTGCCAGCAGCGTAACAGGGAGTGACACTGAAGCTTTCTTT

D: NA
size: few
V: TRBV30
J: TRBJ1-2
CDR3: CAWSGGRSRNGYTF
DNA: TGTGCCTGGAGTGGGGGGCGATCCCGAAATGGCTACACCTTC

D: NA
size: few
V: TRBV19
J: TRBJ1-2
CDR3: CASCPGRNRVGYTF
DNA: TGTGCCAGCTGCCCGGGGAGAAACAGGGTTGGCTACACCTTC

D: NA
size: NA
V: TRBV7-3
J: TRBJ1-1
CDR3: CASSLNGGGNTEAFF
DNA: TGTGCCAGCAGCTTAAATGGGGGAGGGAACACTGAAGCTTTCTTT

D: NA
size: few
V: TRBV7-8
J: TRBJ1-1
CDR3: CASSLVWRSNTEAFF
DNA: TGTGCCAGCAGCTTAGTTTGGCGGTCAAACACTGAAGCTTTCTTT